This entry concerns a single T cell receptor (beta chain). Its antigen is as yet unknown. Library construction for TCR beta used iRepertoire HTBI primers and Arm-PCR of CDR3 regions. TCRdb re-called the multiplex PCR reads with MiXCR, one entry per CDR3 protein. Of fewer than 650,000 distinct CDR3 sequences listed, roughly 16% are singletons. The data originate from a study of regulatory T cells in long-lasting Graves disease. Looking at the study overall: Freshly diagnosed Graves' patients had used antithyroid drugs for under 3 months.

CDR3 size: 15 residues. The J segment lost 5 bases and the V segment lost 6 bases, leaving 9 bases of the junction unmatched. CDR1 and CDR2 (germline): KGHSH, LQKENI. Study-wide points: Only a small sample size was used, which may have cut accuracy.

As to time point: newly diagnosed GD, antithyroid drugs for less than 3 months. PBMC RNA was the source of the TCR library. Criteria from the American Thyroid Association guidelines were applied to diagnose Graves' disease. These data were also filed under a second study, of T cells in Graves' hyperthyroidism and ophthalmopathy. From that study: Clinicians diagnosed patients from clinical symptoms, serum thyroxine and TRAb, thyroid ultrasound and orbital computed tomography.

This sequence joins TRBV18 and TRBJ1-1, with 10 bases lining up with TRBD1. This specimen was peripheral blood mononuclear cells (PBMCs), taken at new diagnosis, from a patient treated with antithyroid drugs. The sequence came from a woman aged 25 to 39 with Graves disease. CDR3 region: CASSGTGVRGTEAFF. The DNA for the CDR3 is TGTGCCAGCTCGGGGACAGGGGTAAGAGGGACTGAAGCTTTCTTT.